This T cell receptor (beta chain) was documented in a study of T cell changes during pregnancy in multiple sclerosis. CDR1 is GTSNPN and CDR2 is SVGIG in the germline V gene (reference sequence). CDR3 length: 11 residues. J was trimmed by 13 bases and V by 5 bases; bases with no gene match: 6. Profiling relied on immunoSEQ multiplex PCR, and the TCRdb table lists in-frame clones only, not all of them. The sample yields around 71,000 clones, around nine tenths seen once. The sample was peripheral blood, taken in the third trimester of pregnancy. This TCR derives from a female donor with multiple sclerosis, enrolled in a pregnancy study. This sequence joins TRBV30 and TRBJ2-4; 9 bases agree with TRBD1. CDR3 nucleotides: TGTGCCTGGGGGGGACAGGGTAGGCAGTACTTC. This sequence encodes CAWGGQGRQYF.